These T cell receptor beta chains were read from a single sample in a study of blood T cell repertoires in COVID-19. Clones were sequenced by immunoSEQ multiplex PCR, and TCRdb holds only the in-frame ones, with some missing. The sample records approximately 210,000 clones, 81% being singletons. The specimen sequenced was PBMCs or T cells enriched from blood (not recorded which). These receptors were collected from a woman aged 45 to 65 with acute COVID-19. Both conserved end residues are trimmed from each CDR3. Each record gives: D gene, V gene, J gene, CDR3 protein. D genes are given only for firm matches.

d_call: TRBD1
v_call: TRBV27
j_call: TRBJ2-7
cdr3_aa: ASSLRGQGGDEQY

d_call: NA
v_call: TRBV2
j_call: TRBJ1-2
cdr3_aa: ASSAEMTGINYGYT

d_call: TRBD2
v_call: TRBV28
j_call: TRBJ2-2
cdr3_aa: ASSPAAPGTSGGTGELF

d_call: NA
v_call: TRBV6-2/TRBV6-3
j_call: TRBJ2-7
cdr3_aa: ASSYSTGRSYEQY

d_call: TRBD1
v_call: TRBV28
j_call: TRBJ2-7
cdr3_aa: ASSATGGGSYEQY

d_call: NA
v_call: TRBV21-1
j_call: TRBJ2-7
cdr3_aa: ASSKLAESYEQY

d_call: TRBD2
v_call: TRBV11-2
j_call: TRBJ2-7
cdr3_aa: ASGRAISTAYEQY

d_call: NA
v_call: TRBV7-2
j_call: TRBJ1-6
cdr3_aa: ASSLGSGNNSPLH

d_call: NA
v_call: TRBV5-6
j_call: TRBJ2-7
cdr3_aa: ASSLPAAQKEQY

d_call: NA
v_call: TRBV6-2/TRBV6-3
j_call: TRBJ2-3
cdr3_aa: ASSYSPQY